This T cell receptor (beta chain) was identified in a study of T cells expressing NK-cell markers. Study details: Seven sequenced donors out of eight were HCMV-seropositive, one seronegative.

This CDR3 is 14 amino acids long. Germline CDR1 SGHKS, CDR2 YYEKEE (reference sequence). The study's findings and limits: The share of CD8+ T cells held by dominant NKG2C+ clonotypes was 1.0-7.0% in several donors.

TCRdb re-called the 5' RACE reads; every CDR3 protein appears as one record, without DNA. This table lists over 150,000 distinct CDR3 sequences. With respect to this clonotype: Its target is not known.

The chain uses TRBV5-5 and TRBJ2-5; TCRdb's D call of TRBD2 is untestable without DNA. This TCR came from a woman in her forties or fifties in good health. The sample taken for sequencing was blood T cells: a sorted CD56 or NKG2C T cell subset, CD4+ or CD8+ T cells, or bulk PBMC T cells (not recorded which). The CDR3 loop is CATRREAFQETQYF.